The 9 T cell receptor beta chains below were found in one sample sequenced in a study of technical replicates of blood from a handful of donors. Repertoires were generated with immunoSEQ multiplex PCR, while TCRdb's copy carries only in-frame clones and drops some. This table holds 78,000 or so clones, 70% to 90% found once. The material sequenced was T cells isolated from PBMCs. The receptor source for this set is a human donor in good health.

The chain links TRBV7-3 to TRBJ2-1, with 8 bases matching TRBD1. There are 14 residues in the CDR3. CDR1 and CDR2 (germline): SGHTA, FQGTGA. The ends lost 6 bases at V and 8 bases at J; junction bases unmatched: 9. CDR3 coding DNA: TGTGCCAGCAGTCCTCAGGGGGCTTGGGATGAGCAGTTCTTC. It codes for CASSPQGAWDEQFF.

The V and J genes are TRBV9 and TRBJ2-1; TRBD2 matches 8 bases. Germline V gene lookup returns CDR1 SGDLS and CDR2 YYNGEE. The CDR3 loop spans 15 amino acids. V dropped 1 base and J dropped 7; count of bases not matched to a gene: 7. In DNA form, the CDR3 reads TGTGCCAGCAGCGTATCGGGAGGGTTTCGAAATGAGCAGTTCTTC. Translated: CASSVSGGFRNEQFF.

The rearrangement links TRBV12-2 to TRBJ1-1. TRBV12-2 is a pseudogene segment. The CDR3 has 11 residues. This chain's CDR3 is CASRSDTEAFF. CDR3 sequence (DNA): TGTGCAAGTCGCTCCGACACTGAAGCTTTCTTT.

This chain uses TRBV5-5 with TRBJ2-7; 9 bases are a match to TRBD1. CDR3 length: 15 amino acids. V was pared by 1 base and J by 1 base, with 3 bases of the junction left unmatched. CDR1 and CDR2 from the germline V gene are SGHKS and YYEKEE (reference sequence). In DNA, the CDR3 is TGTGCCAGCAGCTTGTTTGGACAGGGGTCCTACGAGCAGTACTTC. It yields the protein CASSLFGQGSYEQYF.

The chain links TRBV27 to TRBJ2-1; 10 nucleotides match TRBD2. After removal of 9 bases from V and 5 bases from J, the junction contained 7 bases not matched to a gene. Germline V gene sequence: CDR1 MNHEY, CDR2 SMNVEV (reference sequence). The CDR3 loop spans 14 amino acids. CDR3 residues: CASSLAGAHNEQFF. CDR3 nucleotide sequence: TGTGCCAGTAGCCTAGCGGGAGCCCACAATGAGCAGTTCTTC.

The chain links TRBV7-3 to TRBJ2-5; TRBD1 is a possible D gene (6 bases). Germline-derived CDR1 and CDR2 are SGHTA and FQGTGA. The CDR3 contains 15 residues. Trimming pared 1 base from V and 2 bases from J, leaving 11 bases between. Written as DNA, the CDR3 is TGTGCCAGCAGCTTAAAGGGTAGGGGGCAAGAGACCCAGTACTTC. This sequence encodes CASSLKGRGQETQYF.

The chain has TRBV6-1 and TRBJ2-7; D perhaps matches TRBD2 (5 bases). The CDR3 sequence is 14 residues long. Germline V gives CDR1 MNHNS, CDR2 SASEGT. Trimming took off 4 bases at V and 0 bases at J, with 10 bases between the two ends. The CDR3: CASSGRRSSYEQYF. The CDR3 DNA follows: TGTGCCAGCAGTGGACGGAGGAGCTCCTACGAGCAGTACTTC.

The V call is TRBV19, the J call TRBJ2-7, with D perhaps matching TRBD2 (6 bases). Trimming removed 4 bases at V and 1 base at J, with 17 bases between. Germline CDR1 reads LNHDA; CDR2 reads SQIVND (reference sequence). The CDR3 contains 16 residues. The CDR3 is CASSKSVGGFSYEQYF. The CDR3, as DNA: TGTGCCAGTAGTAAGAGTGTTGGAGGGTTTTCCTACGAGCAGTACTTC. The variable domain in full, completed from reference TRBV19 and TRBJ2-7, reads DGGITQSPKYLFRKEGQNVTLSCEQNLNHDAMYWYRQDPGQGLRLIYYSQIVNDFQKGDIAEGYSVSREKKESFPLTVTSAQKNPTAFYLCASSKSVGGFSYEQYFGPGTRLTVT.

The chain uses TRBV5-1 and TRBJ1-4; D might be TRBD1 (6 bases). CDR1 and CDR2 (germline): SGHRS, YFSETQ. The CDR3 sequence is 14 residues long. The ends were cut back, 1 base at V and 11 bases at J, with 15 bases in the middle. For the CDR3, the DNA is TGCGCCAGCAGCTTGCAGGGGCCGGCAGGGAAACTGTTTTTT. Residues: CASSLQGPAGKLFF.